The 2 T cell receptor beta chains presented below share a single source sample, sequenced in a study of blood T cell repertoires in COVID-19 (dated by TCRdb to 2020 to 2022). Libraries were constructed by the immunoSEQ multiplex PCR assay. TCRdb took this table from immuneACCESS and kept in-frame rearrangements with V and J called. Such tables lack part of the clones; where checked against another copy, unresolved V genes explain under half of the gap, and the rest is unexplained. This sample lists hundreds of thousands of clones; 70% to 90% were detected once. 1.9% of the sample belongs to the ten largest clones. The sequenced sample consisted of PBMCs or T cells enriched from blood (not recorded which). These receptors were taken from a man in his forties or fifties in a cohort exposed to, infected with or recovered from COVID-19 (not recorded which).

This clone occurred a few times. This sequence joins TRBV7-9 and TRBJ2-5; 8 bases line up with TRBD2. Germline V gene sequence: CDR1 SEHNR, CDR2 FQNEAQ (reference sequence). Trimming removed 5 bases from V and 4 bases from J; junction bases left unmatched: 9. This CDR3 comprises 15 residues. CDR3 residues: CASSKGRAGAETQYF. The CDR3 nucleotides are TGTGCCAGCAGCAAAGGACGAGCGGGAGCAGAGACCCAGTACTTC. Full variable domain (remainder filled in from reference TRBV7-9 and TRBJ2-5): DTGVSQNPRHKITKRGQNVTFRCDPISEHNRLYWYRQTLGQGPEFLTYFQNEAQLEKSRLLSDRFSAERPKGSFSTLEIQRTEQGDSAMYLCASSKGRAGAETQYFGPGTRLLVL.

This rearrangement joins TRBV7-2 to TRBJ1-4, with a possible D match to TRBD1 (6 bases). This CDR3 has 16 amino acids. The germline V and J ends were trimmed by 2 bases and 4 bases, with 14 bases remaining between them. Germline CDR1 and CDR2: SGHTA and FQGNSA. The CDR3, as DNA: TGTGCCAGCAGCTTAAGTAGGGGGAGCGTTAATGAAAAACTGTTTTTT. It codes for CASSLSRGSVNEKLFF.